Listed below are T cell receptor beta chains from one sample, sequenced in a study of blood T cell repertoires in COVID-19. TCRdb's copy holds only in-frame clones and misses some; the assay was immunoSEQ multiplex PCR. This sample has roughly 250,000 clones, with approximately 87% found just once. Sequences were obtained from peripheral blood. All receptors come from a woman aged 45-65 years with acute or convalescent COVID-19. Both conserved end residues are part of each CDR3. A D gene is named only where the DNA matches it firmly. Not all rows give a size; the values are once, few, many and, for expanded clones, a class.

J	D	size	V	CDR3	DNA
TRBJ1-2	.	.	TRBV29-1	CSVVDRDFNYGYTF	TGCAGCGTTGTTGATCGGGACTTCAACTATGGCTACACCTTC
TRBJ2-6	.	once	TRBV19	CASIRDFSGANVLTF	TGTGCCAGTATAAGGGACTTCTCTGGGGCCAACGTCCTGACTTTC
TRBJ2-3	.	.	TRBV10-3	CAISGSGMSTDTQYF	TGTGCCATCAGTGGATCCGGGATGAGCACAGATACGCAGTATTTT
TRBJ2-5	TRBD2	.	TRBV9	CASSVALAGNGQETQYF	TGTGCCAGCAGCGTAGCCCTAGCGGGAAATGGCCAAGAGACCCAGTACTTC
TRBJ2-7	.	.	TRBV7-8	CASSLARSVSYEQYF	TGTGCCAGCAGCTTAGCGCGGTCAGTCTCCTACGAGCAGTACTTC
TRBJ1-1	TRBD1	few	TRBV10-3	CAIGGQGMNTEAFF	TGTGCCATCGGTGGACAGGGGATGAACACTGAAGCTTTCTTT
TRBJ1-4	TRBD1	few	TRBV4-1	CASSHTGTGGEKLFF	TGCGCCAGCAGCCACACCGGGACAGGGGGTGAAAAACTGTTTTTT
TRBJ2-1	TRBD2	.	TRBV28	CASSSPLAGGYNEQFF	TGTGCCAGCAGTTCCCCCCTAGCGGGAGGATACAATGAGCAGTTCTTC
TRBJ1-2	.	.	TRBV7-2	CASSPRLGARGYTF	TGTGCCAGCAGCCCCCGACTTGGGGCCCGGGGCTACACCTTC
TRBJ1-5	.	.	TRBV12-3/TRBV12-4	CASSLQGGQPQHF	TGTGCCAGCAGTCTACAGGGAGGGCAGCCCCAGCATTTT
TRBJ1-3	.	.	TRBV18	CASSPPVASSGNTIYF	TGTGCCAGCTCACCACCGGTGGCCAGCTCTGGAAACACCATATATTTT
TRBJ1-1	TRBD1	.	TRBV25-1	CARGDRGTTWAFF	TGTGCCAGAGGGGACAGGGGGACAACCTGGGCTTTCTTT
TRBJ1-1	TRBD1	.	TRBV5-6	CASSRLETGPMNTEAFF	TGTGCCAGCAGCCGGTTAGAGACAGGGCCGATGAACACTGAAGCTTTCTTT
TRBJ1-1	.	once	TRBV28	CASTQVGANTEAFF	TGTGCCAGCACCCAGGTGGGGGCTAACACTGAAGCTTTCTTT
TRBJ1-2	.	.	TRBV7-9	CASSLERQGSYGYTF	TGTGCCAGCAGCTTAGAGAGGCAGGGGTCCTATGGCTACACCTTC
TRBJ1-2	.	.	TRBV19	CASRFWGGPNYGYTF	TGTGCCAGTCGTTTTTGGGGGGGACCCAACTATGGCTACACCTTC
TRBJ1-4	TRBD1	.	TRBV3-1/TRBV3-2	CASSLGTGSTGKLFF	TGTGCCAGCAGCCTTGGGACAGGGAGCACAGGAAAACTGTTTTTT
TRBJ2-1	.	.	TRBV10-3	CAIGEESYNEQFF	TGTGCCATCGGGGAGGAGTCCTACAATGAGCAGTTCTTC
TRBJ1-1	.	once	TRBV18	CASSGGGNTEAFF	TGTGCCAGCTCCGGGGGGGGGAACACTGAAGCTTTCTTT
TRBJ1-6	TRBD1	few	TRBV15	CATSRTGTGNSPLHF	TGTGCCACCTCCAGAACCGGGACAGGGAATTCACCCCTCCACTTT
TRBJ2-3	.	.	TRBV5-6	CASTPRRSTDTQYF	TGTGCCAGCACCCCGCGGCGTAGCACAGATACGCAGTATTTT
TRBJ1-2	.	few	TRBV3-1/TRBV3-2	CASSHWQGTNYGYTF	TGTGCCAGCAGCCATTGGCAGGGCACTAACTATGGCTACACCTTC
TRBJ2-1	TRBD2	.	TRBV28	CASSPTGTSGYNEQFF	TGTGCCAGCAGCCCAACCGGGACTAGCGGTTACAATGAGCAGTTCTTC
TRBJ1-5	TRBD1	.	TRBV18	CASSPSEARGTGQPQHF	TGTGCCAGCTCACCATCAGAGGCCAGGGGGACGGGTCAGCCCCAGCATTTT
TRBJ2-2	TRBD1	.	TRBV19	CASSIEQGGTGELFF	TGTGCCAGTAGTATAGAACAGGGGGGCACCGGGGAGCTGTTTTTT
TRBJ1-5	.	few	TRBV19	CASKFRGRGNQPQHF	TGTGCCAGTAAATTCAGGGGAAGGGGCAATCAGCCCCAGCATTTT
TRBJ2-7	TRBD2	.	TRBV6-5	CASSSPTSGSYEQYF	TGTGCCAGCAGTTCCCCCACTAGCGGCTCCTACGAGCAGTACTTC
TRBJ1-6	.	.	TRBV6-5	CASRGLGRSDSPLHF	TGTGCCAGCAGGGGGCTGGGGAGGTCGGATTCACCCCTCCACTTT
TRBJ2-3	.	.	TRBV5-1	CASSDQGREDTQYF	TGCGCCAGCAGCGACCAGGGAAGGGAAGATACGCAGTATTTT
TRBJ2-1	TRBD1	.	TRBV2	CASRGDRGDYNEQFF	TGTGCCAGCAGGGGAGACAGGGGGGACTACAATGAGCAGTTCTTC
TRBJ2-5	TRBD1	.	TRBV5-1	CASRQGAMEETQYF	TGCGCCAGCAGGCAGGGGGCGATGGAAGAGACCCAGTACTTC
TRBJ1-2	.	.	TRBV24-1	CATSERLNYGYTF	TGTGCCACCAGCGAACGGTTGAACTATGGCTACACCTTC
TRBJ1-1	.	.	TRBV5-4	CASSSQGVAEAFF	TGTGCCAGCAGCTCCCAGGGCGTCGCTGAAGCTTTCTTT
TRBJ2-5	.	.	TRBV5-4	CASGTHQETQYF	TGTGCCAGTGGGACACACCAAGAGACCCAGTACTTC
TRBJ2-7	TRBD1	.	TRBV7-8	CASSPGTGSYEQYF	TGTGCCAGCAGCCCTGGGACAGGTTCCTACGAGCAGTACTTC
TRBJ2-5	.	.	TRBV3-1/TRBV3-2	CASSYRQLQETQYF	TGTGCCAGCAGCTACCGACAGCTCCAAGAGACCCAGTACTTC
TRBJ1-5	TRBD1	.	TRBV6-6	CASSTADRGGNQPQHF	TGTGCCAGCAGTACGGCTGACAGGGGTGGCAATCAGCCCCAGCATTTT
TRBJ1-1	TRBD1	.	TRBV19	CASISGPRTGKNTEAFF	TGTGCCAGTATATCCGGGCCGCGGACAGGTAAAAACACTGAAGCTTTCTTT
TRBJ1-3	TRBD1	.	TRBV7-2	CASSKSTGRRNTIYF	TGTGCCAGCAGCAAATCGACAGGGCGAAGAAACACCATATATTTT
TRBJ1-6	TRBD1	.	TRBV14	CASSQYRDSRYNSPLHF	TGTGCCAGCAGCCAATATAGGGACAGCCGCTATAATTCACCCCTCCACTTT
TRBJ1-6	TRBD1	few	TRBV7-9	CASSRVLTGGNSPLHF	TGTGCCAGCAGCCGTGTACTAACAGGGGGAAATTCACCCCTCCACTTT
TRBJ1-2	.	.	TRBV6-5	CASSYSGGANYGYTF	TGTGCCAGCAGTTACTCTGGGGGGGCGAACTATGGCTACACCTTC
TRBJ2-7	.	.	TRBV27	CASSDNRAPTVNHEQYF	TGTGCCAGCAGCGATAATAGAGCTCCTACGGTAAACCACGAGCAGTACTTC
TRBJ2-7	.	.	TRBV7-9	CAPSEGSYEQYF	TGTGCCCCCTCGGAGGGGTCCTACGAGCAGTACTTC
TRBJ2-1	TRBD2	.	TRBV27	CASSSSGNAYNEQFF	TGTGCCAGCAGTTCAAGCGGGAACGCCTACAATGAGCAGTTCTTC
TRBJ2-1	TRBD1	.	TRBV5-1	CASSRDRSYNEQFF	TGCGCCAGCAGCCGGGACAGATCCTACAATGAGCAGTTCTTC
TRBJ2-5	TRBD2	.	TRBV11-2	CASSLPQGLAGSQGETQYF	TGTGCCAGCAGCTTACCGCAGGGACTAGCGGGCTCCCAGGGAGAGACCCAGTACTTC
TRBJ1-5	.	.	TRBV3-1/TRBV3-2	CASSQDHREGQPQHF	TGTGCCAGCAGCCAAGACCACAGGGAAGGACAGCCCCAGCATTTT
TRBJ2-7	.	.	TRBV16	CASSPTEVGYEQYF	TGTGCCAGCAGCCCGACAGAGGTAGGCTACGAGCAGTACTTC
TRBJ2-4	.	.	TRBV5-1	CASSGGAKNIQYF	TGCGCCAGCAGCGGGGGCGCCAAAAACATTCAGTACTTC
TRBJ2-7	TRBD1	.	TRBV7-9	CASSYWTGDYEQYF	TGTGCCAGCAGCTACTGGACAGGGGACTACGAGCAGTACTTC